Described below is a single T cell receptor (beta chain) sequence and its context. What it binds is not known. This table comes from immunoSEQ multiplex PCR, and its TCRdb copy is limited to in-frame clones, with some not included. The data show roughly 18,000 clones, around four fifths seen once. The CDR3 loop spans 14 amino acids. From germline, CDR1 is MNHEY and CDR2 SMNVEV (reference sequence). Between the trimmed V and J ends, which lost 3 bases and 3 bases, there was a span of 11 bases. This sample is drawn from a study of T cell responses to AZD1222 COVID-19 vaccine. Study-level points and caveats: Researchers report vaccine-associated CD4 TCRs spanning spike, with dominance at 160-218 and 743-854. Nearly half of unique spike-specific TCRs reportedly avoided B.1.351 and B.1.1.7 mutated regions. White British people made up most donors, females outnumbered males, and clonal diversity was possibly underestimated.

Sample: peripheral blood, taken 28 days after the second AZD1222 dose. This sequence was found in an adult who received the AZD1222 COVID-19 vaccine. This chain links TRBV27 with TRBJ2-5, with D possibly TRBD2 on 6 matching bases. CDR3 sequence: CASSLTRRKETQYF. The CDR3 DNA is TGTGCCAGCAGTTTGACTAGGAGGAAAGAGACCCAGTACTTC.